This TCR beta chain was found in a study of T cell clonality in common variable immunodeficiency. Germline lookup yields CDR1 DFQATT and CDR2 SNEGSKA (reference sequence). Trimming removed 5 bases from V and 4 bases from J; junction bases left unmatched: 13. There are 16 residues in the CDR3. This clone was counted a few times. Its antigen is not known. The read finishes 3 residues shy of the CDR3 end, and the germline J gene is used to complete it. General study results and limits: Patient heterogeneity in the CVID cohort limited correlations between repertoire features and clinical complications. Shared TCRbeta clones were fewer between CVID subjects than controls. Common variable immunodeficiency TCR beta sequences reportedly had fewer deletions and N-nucleotide insertions.

Generated by immunoSEQ multiplex PCR, the TCRdb table keeps only in-frame clones and is missing some. This sample has about 52,000 clones, each found more than once. Both groups were predominantly of Caucasian heritage. The V gene is TRBV20-1, the J gene TRBJ1-1, with TRBD1 matching 10 bases. This sequence was found in a person between 18 and 75 years old in good health. The sample comprised peripheral blood mononuclear cells. The covered CDR3 bases are TGCAGTGCTTCTGGGACAGGGGATTCGCTGGGCACTGAA. Amino acid sequence: CSASGTGDSLGTE. The entire CDR3 reads CSASGTGDSLGTEAFF.